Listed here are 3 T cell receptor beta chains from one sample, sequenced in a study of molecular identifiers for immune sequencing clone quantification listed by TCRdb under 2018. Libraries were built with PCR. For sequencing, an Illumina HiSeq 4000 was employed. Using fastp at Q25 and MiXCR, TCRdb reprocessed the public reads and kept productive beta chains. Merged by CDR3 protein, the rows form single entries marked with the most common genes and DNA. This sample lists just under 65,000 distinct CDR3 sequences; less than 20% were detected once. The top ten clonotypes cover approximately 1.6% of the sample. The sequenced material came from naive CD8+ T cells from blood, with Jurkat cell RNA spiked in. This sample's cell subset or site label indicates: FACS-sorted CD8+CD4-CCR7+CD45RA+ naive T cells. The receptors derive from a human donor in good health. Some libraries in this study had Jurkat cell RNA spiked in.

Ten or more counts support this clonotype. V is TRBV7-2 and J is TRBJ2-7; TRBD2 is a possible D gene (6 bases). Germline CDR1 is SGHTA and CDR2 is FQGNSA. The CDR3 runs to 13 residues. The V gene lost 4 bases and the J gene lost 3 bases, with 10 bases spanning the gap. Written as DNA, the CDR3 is TGTGCCAGCAGCTCGGGACTGGGCTACGAGCAGTACTTC. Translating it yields CASSSGLGYEQYF.

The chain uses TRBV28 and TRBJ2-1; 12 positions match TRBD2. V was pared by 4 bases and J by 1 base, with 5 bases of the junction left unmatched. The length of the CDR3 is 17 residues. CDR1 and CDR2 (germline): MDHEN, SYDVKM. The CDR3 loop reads CASSSELAGGSYNEQFF. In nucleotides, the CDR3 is TGTGCCAGCAGTTCTGAACTAGCGGGAGGATCCTACAATGAGCAGTTCTTC. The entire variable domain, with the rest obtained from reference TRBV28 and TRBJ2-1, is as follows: DVKVTQSSRYLVKRTGEKVFLECVQDMDHENMFWYRQDPGLGLRLIYFSYDVKMKEKGDIPEGYSVSREKKERFSLILESASTNQTSMYLCASSSELAGGSYNEQFFGPGTRLTVL.

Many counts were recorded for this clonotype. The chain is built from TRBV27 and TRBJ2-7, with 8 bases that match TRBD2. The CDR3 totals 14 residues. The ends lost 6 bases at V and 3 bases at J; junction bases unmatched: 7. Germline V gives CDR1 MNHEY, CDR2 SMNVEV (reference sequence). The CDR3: CASRPGLGIYEQYF. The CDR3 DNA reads TGTGCCAGCAGACCGGGACTAGGTATCTACGAGCAGTACTTC.